The 23 T cell receptor beta chains below all came from one sample that was sequenced in a study of CD8 T cells in Susac syndrome. Random-hexamer reverse transcription was applied to about 0.45 to 1 ug RNA. TCRdb called the immunoSEQ multiplex PCR reads again in MiXCR, with one record for every CDR3 protein. The sample includes about 180,000 distinct CDR3 sequences, approximately 94% of them seen just once. The material sequenced was CD4+ T cells from PBMCs. The receptors shown here come from a human donor with Susac syndrome.

CDR3 in DNA: TGTGCCTGGAGACCGCAATCAGGTGAAGCTTTCTTT. It is translated as CAWRPQSGEAFF. This chain links TRBV30 with TRBJ1-1; D remains unclear. Trimming removed 3 bases at V and 7 bases at J, with 12 bases between. This CDR3 is built from 12 residues. Germline V gene lookup returns CDR1 GTSNPN and CDR2 SVGIG (reference sequence). The full variable domain, rest sourced from reference TRBV30 and TRBJ1-1, is SQTIHQWPATLVQPVGSPLSLECTVEGTSNPNLYWYRQAAGRGLQLLFYSVGIGQISSEVPQNLSASRPQDRQFILSSKKLLLSDSGFYLCAWRPQSGEAFFGQGTRLTVV.

The chain recombines TRBV9 with TRBJ2-7; D possibly matches TRBD1 or TRBD2 (5 bases each). The V end lost 5 bases, the J end lost 3 bases, and 18 bases lay between the germline ends. The germline CDR1 and CDR2 sequences are SGDLS and YYNGEE. The CDR3 has 15 residues. The CDR3 region has the DNA TGTGCCAGCAGTCCAACAGGTACTAGGCGCTACGAGCAGTACTTC. Amino acid sequence: CASSPTGTRRYEQYF.

The J gene is TRBJ2-7, the V gene TRBV4-3, with TRBD2 matching 8 bases. CDR3 length: 15 amino acids. Germline V lookup: CDR1 LGHNA, CDR2 YSLEER. The V and J ends lost 2 bases and 0 bases, in that order; junction bases with no gene match: 3. The DNA of the CDR3 is TGCGCCAGCAGCCAAAGAGCGGGGGACTCCTACGAGCAGTACTTC. Translating it yields CASSQRAGDSYEQYF.

V and J are TRBV7-3 and TRBJ1-1; D is perhaps TRBD1 (5 bases). Deletions cut 5 bases from V and 5 bases from J, with 9 bases between. The CDR3 contains 12 residues. Germline assignment: CDR1 SGHTA and CDR2 FQGTGA. CDR3 protein: CASSPGTTEAFF. The CDR3, as DNA: TGTGCCAGCAGCCCCGGGACGACTGAAGCTTTCTTT.

The chain uses TRBV15 and TRBJ1-4; D remains unclear. The CDR3 spans 14 residues. Germline CDR1 reads LNHNV; CDR2 reads YYDKDF (reference sequence). V was cut by 6 bases and J by 3 bases, with 11 bases left in between. For the CDR3, the DNA is TGTGCCACCAGTCAGCCGGGATCTAATGAAAAACTGTTTTTT. Protein product: CATSQPGSNEKLFF.

This clonotype was recorded only once. The V call is TRBV5-4, the J call TRBJ2-5; no reliable D call. The CDR3 has 15 amino acids. Trimming shortened V by 3 bases and J by 2 bases, and 14 bases separated the two germline ends. The germline gives CDR1 SGHNT, CDR2 YYREEE (reference sequence). DNA of the CDR3: TGTGCCAGCAGCTGGCGGATGTTGCCACAAGAGACCCAGTACTTC. Translated: CASSWRMLPQETQYF.

This rearrangement joins TRBV29-1 to TRBJ1-5; 7 bases align to TRBD1. The CDR3 length is 13 residues. The J segment lost 1 base and the V segment lost 6 bases, leaving 3 bases of the junction unmatched. Germline CDR1 reads SQVTM; CDR2 reads ANQGSEA. The CDR3 sequence is CSVGTASNQPQHF. The CDR3 nucleotides are TGCAGCGTAGGGACAGCCAGCAATCAGCCCCAGCATTTT.

V and J are TRBV6-4 and TRBJ1-1; 9 bases are shared with TRBD1. This CDR3 comprises 14 residues. Germline lookup yields CDR1 MRHNA and CDR2 SNTAGT. Trimming at V came to 6 bases and at J to 1 base, leaving 3 bases not matched to a gene. The DNA for the CDR3 is TGTGCCAGCAGACGACAGGGGGGGAACACTGAAGCTTTCTTT. Protein: CASRRQGGNTEAFF.

V usage is TRBV20-1 and J usage is TRBJ2-5; D is perhaps TRBD1 or TRBD2 (5 bases each). Germline V lookup: CDR1 DFQATT, CDR2 SNEGSKA (reference sequence). The CDR3 has 15 residues. Trimming pared 0 bases from V and 7 bases from J, leaving 18 bases between. The CDR3 sequence: CSARDSGAGSGTQYF. CDR3 nucleotides: TGCAGTGCTAGAGATAGTGGGGCAGGGAGTGGGACCCAGTACTTC.

V and J are TRBV5-1 and TRBJ2-1; D is uncertain. In germline, CDR1 is SGHRS, CDR2 YFSETQ. The CDR3 consists of 14 residues. V lost 4 bases and J 3 bases, leaving 11 bases between the germline ends. CDR3 loop: CASSPEAGYNEQFF. Here the CDR3 DNA reads TGCGCCAGCAGCCCTGAGGCCGGCTACAATGAGCAGTTCTTC.

This chain joins TRBV6-6 and TRBJ2-3, with a possible D match to TRBD1 (6 bases). This CDR3 contains 13 residues. Germline CDR1 MNHNY, CDR2 SVGAGI (reference sequence). V was shortened by 7 bases and J by 1 base, with 9 bases between the two germline ends. CDR3 region: CASTGARTDTQYF. The CDR3 nucleotides read TGTGCCAGCACAGGGGCGCGCACAGATACGCAGTATTTT.

V and J are TRBV9 and TRBJ1-2; D is perhaps TRBD1 (6 bases). The CDR3 length is 15 residues. Germline CDR1 and CDR2: SGDLS and YYNGEE. The V end lost 4 bases, the J end lost 6 bases, and 19 bases lay between the germline ends. Written as DNA, the CDR3 is TGTGCCAGCAGCCCTGACCCCCAGGGGACGGATGGCTACACCTTC. Its translation is CASSPDPQGTDGYTF.

The gene calls are TRBV20-1 and TRBJ1-1; weak D call: TRBD1 (6 bases). V was clipped by 2 bases and J by 8 bases, with 9 bases between them. The CDR3 runs to 11 residues. Germline CDR1 reads DFQATT; CDR2 reads SNEGSKA (reference sequence). The CDR3 protein is CSARLTGEAFF. For the CDR3, the DNA is TGCAGTGCTAGATTGACAGGAGAAGCTTTCTTT.

The chain recombines TRBV6-1 with TRBJ2-6, with D perhaps matching TRBD1 (8 bases). The CDR3 loop spans 18 amino acids. The V end was cut by 5 bases, the J end by 0 bases, with 17 bases between. Germline V gives CDR1 MNHNS, CDR2 SASEGT. The CDR3 region is CASSRGQGGGSGANVLTF. The CDR3, as DNA: TGTGCCAGCAGTCGCGGACAGGGAGGGGGCTCTGGGGCCAACGTCCTGACTTTC.

V is TRBV30 and J is TRBJ1-4; TRBD1 is a possible D gene (6 bases). This CDR3 comprises 13 residues. Germline CDR1 and CDR2: GTSNPN and SVGIG (reference sequence). The germline V and J ends were trimmed by 1 base and 5 bases, with 8 bases remaining between them. The CDR3 region is CAWSATGNEKLFF. CDR3 sequence (DNA): TGTGCCTGGAGTGCTACAGGGAATGAAAAACTGTTTTTT. Full variable domain (remainder filled in from reference TRBV30 and TRBJ1-4): SQTIHQWPATLVQPVGSPLSLECTVEGTSNPNLYWYRQAAGRGLQLLFYSVGIGQISSEVPQNLSASRPQDRQFILSSKKLLLSDSGFYLCAWSATGNEKLFFGSGTQLSVL.

J is TRBJ1-6 and V is TRBV5-6; TRBD1 matches at 9 bases. In germline, CDR1 is SGHDT, CDR2 YYEEEE. There are 17 residues in the CDR3. Losses at the gene ends were 0 bases for V and 8 bases for J; bases not matched to a gene: 9. The CDR3 DNA is TGTGCCAGCAGCTTGGTTTTCGGACAGGGGCGTTATTCACCCCTCCACTTT. Translation gives CASSLVFGQGRYSPLHF.

This clonotype appeared once. The V gene is TRBV6-4, the J gene TRBJ2-1; either TRBD1 or TRBD2 may supply D (5 bases each). The V end lost 4 bases, the J end lost 13 bases, and 11 bases lay between the germline ends. This CDR3 spans 11 amino acids. Germline V lookup: CDR1 MRHNA, CDR2 SNTAGT. CDR3 region: CASSVGVSQFF. In DNA, the CDR3 is TGTGCCAGCAGTGTGGGGGTTTCCCAGTTCTTC.

V and J are TRBV7-6 and TRBJ1-5; TRBD1 matches 7 bases. J lost 7 bases, V lost 1 base, and 7 bases had no gene match. Germline V CDR1 and CDR2: SGHVS, FNYEAQ. The CDR3 is 15 residues long. The CDR3 DNA is TGTGCCAGCAGCTTAGGGAGGGGGCCTGGACAGCCCCAGCATTTT. Translated, it gives CASSLGRGPGQPQHF.

This clonotype was recorded once. The gene calls are TRBV29-1 and TRBJ2-6; D gene uncertain. This CDR3 is 15 amino acids long. Germline V gene sequence: CDR1 SQVTM, CDR2 ANQGSEA. With 3 bases removed from V and 0 bases from J, the gap between germline ends came to 9 bases. The chain's CDR3 is CSVDGPRSGANVLTF. CDR3 in DNA: TGCAGCGTTGACGGACCGCGCTCTGGGGCCAACGTCCTGACTTTC.

The rearrangement links TRBV12-3 or TRBV12-4 to TRBJ1-5; D gene unclear. The CDR3 loop spans 15 amino acids. The V and J ends lost 5 bases and 0 bases respectively, with 11 bases between them. The CDR3 sequence: CASSHGLHSNQPQHF. As DNA, the CDR3 is TGTGCCAGCAGTCACGGACTGCATAGCAATCAGCCCCAGCATTTT.

The V and J genes are TRBV5-6 and TRBJ2-1; D may match TRBD1 or TRBD2 (5 bases each). The CDR3 covers 16 residues. The germline gives CDR1 SGHDT, CDR2 YYEEEE. Trimming took 4 bases from V and 8 from J, leaving 22 bases between them. This chain's CDR3 is CASSRTRDRGWYEQFF. The CDR3 DNA follows: TGTGCCAGCAGCCGCACCCGGGACCGGGGATGGTATGAGCAGTTCTTC.

V usage is TRBV29-1 and J usage is TRBJ2-2, with D possibly TRBD1 on 6 matching bases. CDR1 is SQVTM, CDR2 ANQGSEA, per germline. The CDR3 spans 18 residues. Trimming left V 0 bases short and J 3 bases short, with 20 bases between. As DNA, the CDR3 is TGCAGCGTTGAAGATCAGGAGGAAGTAGCAGGGGACACCGGGGAGCTGTTTTTT. Amino acids: CSVEDQEEVAGDTGELFF.

The chain links TRBV5-1 to TRBJ1-6; TRBD1 agrees at 9 bases. This CDR3 contains 15 residues. Germline V lookup: CDR1 SGHRS, CDR2 YFSETQ. V shed 4 bases, J shed 11 bases, and the junction held 10 bases outside the gene matches. CDR3 residues: CASSQTGTGNPPLHF. The CDR3 nucleotides are TGCGCCAGCAGCCAAACCGGGACAGGGAACCCACCCCTCCACTTT.